The T cell receptor (beta chain) under discussion was sequenced for a study of blood T cell repertoires in COVID-19 (dated by TCRdb to the early 2020s). General notes on the study: Samples from collaborators originated in the United States, Italy and Spain and spanned both the acute and convalescent phases of COVID-19. The prospective study material was composed of cDNA or gDNA derived from T cells, B-cell-depleted T cells, or PBMCs. The dataset comprised deeply sampled blood TCRbeta repertoires from subjects exposed to, actively infected with, or recovered from COVID-19. Nearly every sample came with metadata listing a de-identified subject ID, COVID-19 status, age in years and sex. Samples came from the ongoing ImmuneRACE study (first 160 participants) plus 1,254 subjects from 6 global collaborators. Where available, HLA class I and class II types were taken from metadata supplied by the sample provider and were not determined by assay-based typing. A freely available public database, intended as a resource for researchers studying the immune response to SARS-CoV-2, is where the repertoires were released.

Comment on this clone: Its recognized antigen is unknown. There are no base qualities to consult, and no much larger clone falls within one base.

The paper's findings and limits, for the study overall: Clinical and demographic metadata were provided uncurated, with the amount varying by source and participant.

TCRbeta CDR3 regions were amplified from genomic DNA using the immunoSEQ Assay, a bias-controlled multiplex PCR. Per the original workflow: The number of nucleated cells in each sample was estimated from the amplification of reference gene primers within the assay. Sequence reads were collapsed and filtered to measure the absolute abundance of every unique TCRbeta CDR3 rearrangement. For each sample, productive Simpson clonality was calculated by taking the square root of Simpson's diversity index across productive rearrangements. TCRdb holds this immuneACCESS table with in-frame rearrangements only. Some clones are missing; in checked studies, unresolved V genes explain under half, and the rest has no known cause. That table is the source of V, J and clone size, and D and trimming were worked out from the DNA. The sample data list around 250,000 clones, and over 75% of these were observed just once. 1.5% to 2% of the sample goes to the ten largest clones.

Reading from cysteine to phenylalanine, the CDR3 counts 13 amino acids. Left in the record is the CDR3 DNA by itself, 39 bases read in frame from the first base. V and J lose 4 bases and 5 bases, and a span of 9 bases separates them. The germline V gene (reference sequence) supplies CDR1 MNHNY and CDR2 SVGAGI. In the prospective study, participants were roughly 18 to 90 years old, resided in about two dozen geographic areas of the United States, and were enrolled through a virtual design. In the prospective study, participants were assigned to cohorts based on the clinical history participants reported in a screening survey and a study questionnaire. ImmuneRACE Cohort 3 recovered participants were defined by two consecutive negative NP/OP PCR tests, healthcare professional clearance, or symptom resolution. In the prospective study, whole blood, serum and a nasopharyngeal or oropharyngeal swab were collected from each participant by mobile phlebotomists. Prospective study participants could optionally give additional blood draws and questionnaires over a roughly two-month period. Before DNA extraction, prospective study blood samples were shipped either frozen or at room temperature.

This clonotype originated in a woman aged 50 to 60 who had recovered from COVID-19. Sequencing was done on a sample of PBMCs or T cells enriched from blood (not recorded which). The chain is assembled from TRBV6-6 and TRBJ1-5, and perhaps TRBD1 as D gene, on 5 matching bases. The DNA sequence is TGTGCCAGCAGTTCACAGGCGTATCAGCCCCAGCATTTT. This sequence encodes CASSSQAYQPQHF.